This T cell receptor beta chain emerged from a study of cytotoxic CD8 clonotypes in ibrutinib-treated CLL. Study at large: When averaged across all of the samples, the counts came to approximately 280,000 productive templates and some 93,000 productive rearrangements.

This CDR3 contains 19 residues. Germline V CDR1 and CDR2: LGHNA, YSLEER. With 0 bases clipped from V and 4 bases from J, the junction kept 16 bases outside the gene matches. In the case of this clone: Its cognate antigen is unknown.

Broader study findings: Progressing and sustained-remission patients had different sampling times. Baseline levels of clonality went above those of age-matched healthy donors and moved with circulating CD8+ T-cell counts.

Assay used: immunoSEQ multiplex PCR; TCRdb lists only in-frame clones, some missing. The table has roughly 250,000 clones, around three quarters seen once. The clonotype was recovered from a human donor with chronic lymphocytic leukemia. The rearrangement links TRBV4-3 to TRBJ2-3; 7 nucleotides match TRBD2. This sample comprised PBMCs, obtained after 24 months of ibrutinib treatment. The CDR3 reads CASSQDMSSGPWRPDTQYF. The CDR3 DNA sequence: TGCGCCAGCAGCCAAGATATGTCTAGCGGACCCTGGCGGCCAGATACGCAGTATTTT.